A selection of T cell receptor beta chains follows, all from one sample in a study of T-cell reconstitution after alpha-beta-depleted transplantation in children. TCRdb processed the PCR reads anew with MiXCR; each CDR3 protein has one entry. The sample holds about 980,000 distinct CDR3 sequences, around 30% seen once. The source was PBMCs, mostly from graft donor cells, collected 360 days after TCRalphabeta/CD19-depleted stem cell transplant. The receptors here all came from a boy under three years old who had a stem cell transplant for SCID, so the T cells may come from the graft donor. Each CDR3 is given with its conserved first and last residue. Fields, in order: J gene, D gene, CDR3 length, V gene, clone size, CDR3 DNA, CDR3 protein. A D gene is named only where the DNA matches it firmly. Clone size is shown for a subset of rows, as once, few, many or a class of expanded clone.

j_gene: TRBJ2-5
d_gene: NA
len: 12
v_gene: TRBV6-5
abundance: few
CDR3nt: TGTGCCAGCAGTTACCAAGGAGAGACCCAGTACTTC
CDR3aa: CASSYQGETQYF

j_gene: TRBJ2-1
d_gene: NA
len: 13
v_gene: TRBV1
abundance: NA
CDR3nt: TGCACCAGCAAAGCGGGGGGCCAGGATGAGCAGTTCTTC
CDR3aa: CTSKAGGQDEQFF

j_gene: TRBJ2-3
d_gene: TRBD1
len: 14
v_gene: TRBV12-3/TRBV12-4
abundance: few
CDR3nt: TGTGCCAGCACACAGGGGGCTAGTACAGATACGCAGTATTTT
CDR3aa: CASTQGASTDTQYF

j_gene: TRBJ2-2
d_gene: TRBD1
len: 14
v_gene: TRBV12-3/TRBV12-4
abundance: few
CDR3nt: TGTGCCAGCAGGCGACAGGGCTACACCGGGGAGCTGTTTTTT
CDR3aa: CASRRQGYTGELFF

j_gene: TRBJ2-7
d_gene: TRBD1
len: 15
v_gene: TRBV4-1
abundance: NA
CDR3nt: TGCGCCAGCAGCAGGGGGGCAGGGGGCTCTAACGAGCAGTACTTC
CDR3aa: CASSRGAGGSNEQYF

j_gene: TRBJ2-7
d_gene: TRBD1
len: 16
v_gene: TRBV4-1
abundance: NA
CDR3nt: TGCGCCAGCAGCCGTGCGGAAGGGACAGGGATCCACGAGCAGTACTTC
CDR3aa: CASSRAEGTGIHEQYF

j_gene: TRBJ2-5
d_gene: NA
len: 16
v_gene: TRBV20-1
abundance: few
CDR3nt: TGCAGTGCTAGCCCCTGGGGGTTGTCACTCCAAGAGACCCAGTACTTC
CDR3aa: CSASPWGLSLQETQYF

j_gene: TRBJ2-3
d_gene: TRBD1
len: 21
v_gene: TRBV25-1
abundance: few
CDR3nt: TGTGCCAGCAGTGCCAAACAGGGGCCGACGAGCCCCATCATATACACAGATACGCAGTATTTT
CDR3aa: CASSAKQGPTSPIIYTDTQYF

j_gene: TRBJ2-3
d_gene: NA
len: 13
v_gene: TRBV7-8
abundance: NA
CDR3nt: TGTGCCAGCAGCTCCGAAAAATCCGATACGCAGTATTTT
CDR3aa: CASSSEKSDTQYF

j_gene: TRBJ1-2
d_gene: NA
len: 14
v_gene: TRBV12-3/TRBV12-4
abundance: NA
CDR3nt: TGTGCCAGCAGTTGGACCCTTAGCCCCTGGGGCTACACCTTC
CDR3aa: CASSWTLSPWGYTF

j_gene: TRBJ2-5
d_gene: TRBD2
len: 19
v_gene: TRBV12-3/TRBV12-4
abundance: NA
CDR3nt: TGTGCCAGCAGTTTGGTAAAAGCGGGGGGGCCACTAGCCCAAGAGACCCAGTACTTC
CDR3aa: CASSLVKAGGPLAQETQYF

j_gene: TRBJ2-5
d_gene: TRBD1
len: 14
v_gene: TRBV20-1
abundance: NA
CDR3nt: TGCAGTGCTATCACGACAGGGGGCGGTGAGACCCAGTACTTC
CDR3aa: CSAITTGGGETQYF

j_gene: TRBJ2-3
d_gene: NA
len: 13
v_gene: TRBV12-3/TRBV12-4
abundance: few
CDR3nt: TGTGCCAGCAGTTTAGACACGGGACTTGATCCGTATTTT
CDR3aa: CASSLDTGLDPYF

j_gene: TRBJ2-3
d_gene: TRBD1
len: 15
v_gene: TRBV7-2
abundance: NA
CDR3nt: TGTGCCAGCAGCTTCTCCGGTAGGGGGCCGGGTACGCAGTATTTT
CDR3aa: CASSFSGRGPGTQYF

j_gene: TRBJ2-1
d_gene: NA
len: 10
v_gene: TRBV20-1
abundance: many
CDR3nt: TGCAGTGCTAGTGACATTGAGCAGTTCTTC
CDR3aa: CSASDIEQFF

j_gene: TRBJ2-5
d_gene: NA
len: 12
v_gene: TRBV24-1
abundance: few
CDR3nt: TGTGCCACCAGTCCCGGTGGGGGGACCCAGTACTTC
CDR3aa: CATSPGGGTQYF

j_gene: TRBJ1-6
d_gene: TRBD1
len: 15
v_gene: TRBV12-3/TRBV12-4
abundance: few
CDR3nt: TGTGCCAGCAGCTCACAGACAGGGGGCGGGTCGCCCCTCCACTTT
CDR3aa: CASSSQTGGGSPLHF

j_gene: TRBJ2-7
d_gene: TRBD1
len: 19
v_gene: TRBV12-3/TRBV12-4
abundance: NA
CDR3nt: TGTGCCAGCAGTTTAACCCCTTATTTTGGACAGGTACTCTCCTACGAGCAGTACTTC
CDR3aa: CASSLTPYFGQVLSYEQYF

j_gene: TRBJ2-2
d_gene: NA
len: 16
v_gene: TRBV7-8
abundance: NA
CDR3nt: TGTGCCAGCAGCTTCGGTTGGCAGGGAGCCACCGGGGAGCTGTTTTTT
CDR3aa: CASSFGWQGATGELFF

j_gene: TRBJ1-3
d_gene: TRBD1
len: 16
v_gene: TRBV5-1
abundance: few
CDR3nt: TGCGCCAGCAGCTTGGTCGGCAGGGGGAATGGAAACACCATATATTTT
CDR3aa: CASSLVGRGNGNTIYF

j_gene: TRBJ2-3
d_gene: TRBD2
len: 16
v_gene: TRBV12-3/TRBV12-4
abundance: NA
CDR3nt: TGTGCCAGCAGCGAGGGACTAGCGGGGGGTGGAGATACGCAGTATTTT
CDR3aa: CASSEGLAGGGDTQYF

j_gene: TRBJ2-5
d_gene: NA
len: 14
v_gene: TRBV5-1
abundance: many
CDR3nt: TGCGCCAGCAGGGCCGTGCTGTCGGGAGAGACCCAGTACTTC
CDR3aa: CASRAVLSGETQYF

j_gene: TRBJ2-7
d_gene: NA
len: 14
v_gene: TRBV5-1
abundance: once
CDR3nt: TGCGCCAGCTCCTGGGGGACCCCCAGAGACGAGCAGTACTTC
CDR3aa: CASSWGTPRDEQYF

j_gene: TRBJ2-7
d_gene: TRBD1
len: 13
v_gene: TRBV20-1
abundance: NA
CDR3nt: TGCAGTGCCGGGACAGGGTGGGGTGGCGAGCAGTACTTC
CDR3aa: CSAGTGWGGEQYF

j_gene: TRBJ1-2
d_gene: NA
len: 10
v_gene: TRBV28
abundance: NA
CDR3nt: TGTGTGGTAGGGGGCTATGGCTACACCTTC
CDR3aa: CVVGGYGYTF

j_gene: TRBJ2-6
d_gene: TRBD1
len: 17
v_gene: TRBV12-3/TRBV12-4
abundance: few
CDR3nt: TGTGCCAGCAGCTCCGGGACAGGGGGCTCTGGGGCCAACGTCCTGACTTTC
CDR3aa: CASSSGTGGSGANVLTF

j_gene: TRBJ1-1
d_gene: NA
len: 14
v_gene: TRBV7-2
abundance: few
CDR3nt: TGTGCCAGCAGCCCCCGTCCCGGCGACACTGAAGCTTTCTTT
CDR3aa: CASSPRPGDTEAFF

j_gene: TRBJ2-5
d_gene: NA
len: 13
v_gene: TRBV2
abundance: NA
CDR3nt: TGTGCCAGCAGTGACGAGGGTAGTAACACCCAGTACTTC
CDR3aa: CASSDEGSNTQYF

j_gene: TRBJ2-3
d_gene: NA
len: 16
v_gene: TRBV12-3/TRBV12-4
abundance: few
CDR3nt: TGTGCCAGCATGTCCCATCTCAGGGTGTGGACAGATACGCAGTATTTT
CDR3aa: CASMSHLRVWTDTQYF

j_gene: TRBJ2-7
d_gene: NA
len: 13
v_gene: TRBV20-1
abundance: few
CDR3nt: TGCAGTGTCTCACACAGGGCCCAATACGAGCAGTACTTC
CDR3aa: CSVSHRAQYEQYF

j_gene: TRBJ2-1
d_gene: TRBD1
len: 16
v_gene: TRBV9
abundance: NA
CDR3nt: TGTGCCAGCAGCATGCCCGGGACAGGCCTTTACAATGAGCAGTTCTTC
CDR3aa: CASSMPGTGLYNEQFF

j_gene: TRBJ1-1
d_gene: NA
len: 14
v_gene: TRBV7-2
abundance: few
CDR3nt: TGTGCCAGCAGCTTCCCATACGGGGACACTGAAGCTTTCTTT
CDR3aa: CASSFPYGDTEAFF

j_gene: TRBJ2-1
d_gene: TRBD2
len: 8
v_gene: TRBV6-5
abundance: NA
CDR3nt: TGTGCAGCGGGGGATCGGTTCTTC
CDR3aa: CAAGDRFF

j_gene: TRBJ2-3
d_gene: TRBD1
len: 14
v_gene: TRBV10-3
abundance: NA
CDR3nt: TGTGCCATCAGTGAGGTTCAACAGGGGCGGAAGCAGTATTTT
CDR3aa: CAISEVQQGRKQYF

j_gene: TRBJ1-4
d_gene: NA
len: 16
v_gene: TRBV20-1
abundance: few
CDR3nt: TGCAGTGCCGGACCTTCAGGTTTGGCAACTAATGAAAAACTGTTTTTT
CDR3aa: CSAGPSGLATNEKLFF

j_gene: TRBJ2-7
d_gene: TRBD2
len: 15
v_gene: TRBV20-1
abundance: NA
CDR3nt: TGCAGTGCTTCCTCCCTTAGCGGGGGGGCTTACGAGCAGTACTTC
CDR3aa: CSASSLSGGAYEQYF

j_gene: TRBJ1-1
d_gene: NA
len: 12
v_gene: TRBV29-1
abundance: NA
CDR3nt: TGCAGCGTTGAAGATCTGGGCGCTGAAGCTTTCTTT
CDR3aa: CSVEDLGAEAFF

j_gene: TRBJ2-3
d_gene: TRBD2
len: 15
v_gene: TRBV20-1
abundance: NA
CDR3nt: TGCAGTGCTAGAGATCGGGGGGGCCGTGCAGATACGCAGTATTTT
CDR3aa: CSARDRGGRADTQYF

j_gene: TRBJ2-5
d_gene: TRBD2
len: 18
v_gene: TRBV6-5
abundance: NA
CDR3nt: TGTGCCAGCAGTTCCCTAGCACTAGCGGGGGGCCTTATTGAGACCCAGTACTTC
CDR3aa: CASSSLALAGGLIETQYF

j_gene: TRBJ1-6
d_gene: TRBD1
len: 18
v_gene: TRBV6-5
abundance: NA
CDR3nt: TGTGCCAGCAGTTACGTGACAGGGCACAGCTCCTATAATTCACCCCTCCACTTT
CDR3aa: CASSYVTGHSSYNSPLHF

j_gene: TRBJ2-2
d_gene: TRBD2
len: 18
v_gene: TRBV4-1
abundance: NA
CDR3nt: TGCGCCAGCAGCCAGGATGGACTAGCGGGGAGGTTCACCGGGGAGCTGTTTTTT
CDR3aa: CASSQDGLAGRFTGELFF

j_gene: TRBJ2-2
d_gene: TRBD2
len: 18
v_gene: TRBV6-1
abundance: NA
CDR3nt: TGTGCCAGCAGGCAGACTAGCGGGGGGCTTGGAAACACCGGGGAGCTGTTTTTT
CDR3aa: CASRQTSGGLGNTGELFF

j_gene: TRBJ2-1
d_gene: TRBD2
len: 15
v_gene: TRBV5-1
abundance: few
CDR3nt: TGCGCCAGCAGCCGGACTAGCGGGGTCGTGAATGAGCAGTTCTTC
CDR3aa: CASSRTSGVVNEQFF

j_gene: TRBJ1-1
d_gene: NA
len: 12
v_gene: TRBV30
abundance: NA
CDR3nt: TGTGCCTGGAGGTCCGGGGCGCTTGAAGCTTTCTTT
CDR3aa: CAWRSGALEAFF

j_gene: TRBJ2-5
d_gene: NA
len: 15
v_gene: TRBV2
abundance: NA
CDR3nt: TGTGCCAGCAGGGATGGACGCTCTGGACAGGAGACCCAGTACTTC
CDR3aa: CASRDGRSGQETQYF

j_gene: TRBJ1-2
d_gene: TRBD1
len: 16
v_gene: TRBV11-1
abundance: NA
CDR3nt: TGTGCCAGCAGCTTTTCCGGCGACAGGGGGCGAAGTGGCTACACCTTC
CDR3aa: CASSFSGDRGRSGYTF

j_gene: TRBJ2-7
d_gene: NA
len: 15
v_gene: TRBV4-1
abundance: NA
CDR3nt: TGCGCCAGCAGCCAAGGGGGGTCGGGGACCTACGAGCAGTACTTC
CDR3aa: CASSQGGSGTYEQYF

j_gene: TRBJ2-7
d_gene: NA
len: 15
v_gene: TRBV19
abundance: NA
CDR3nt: TGTGCCAGTAGTCAGCAGAGTCGTAGCTCCTACGAGCAGTACTTC
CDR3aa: CASSQQSRSSYEQYF

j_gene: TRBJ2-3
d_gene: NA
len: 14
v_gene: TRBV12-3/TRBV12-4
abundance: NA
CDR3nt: TGTGCCAGCAGTTTAGCGGACCTGGGCGATACGCAGTATTTT
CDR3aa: CASSLADLGDTQYF

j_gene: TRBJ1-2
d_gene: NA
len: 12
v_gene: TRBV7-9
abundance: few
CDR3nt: TGTGCCAGCAGCATCCGGGGCTATGGCTACACCTTC
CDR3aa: CASSIRGYGYTF

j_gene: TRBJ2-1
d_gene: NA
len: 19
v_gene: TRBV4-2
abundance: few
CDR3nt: TGTGCCAGCAGCCCGACGGACGAGATTACGGCAATCCCGTATAATGAGCAGTTCTTC
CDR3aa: CASSPTDEITAIPYNEQFF

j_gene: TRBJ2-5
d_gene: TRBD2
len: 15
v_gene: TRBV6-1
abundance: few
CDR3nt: TGTGCCAGCAGTCCCGGGACTAGCTCCCAAGAGACCCAGTACTTC
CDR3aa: CASSPGTSSQETQYF

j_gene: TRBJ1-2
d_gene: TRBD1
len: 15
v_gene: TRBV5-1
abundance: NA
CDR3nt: TGCGCCAGCAGCTACCAACAGGGGACTAACTATGGCTACACCTTC
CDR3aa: CASSYQQGTNYGYTF

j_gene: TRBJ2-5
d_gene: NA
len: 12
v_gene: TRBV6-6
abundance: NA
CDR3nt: TGTGCCAGCAGGGACGGGAAGTTGACCCAGTACTTC
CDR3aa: CASRDGKLTQYF